These T cell receptor beta chains were read from a single sample in a study of T-cell memory formation after mild COVID-19. TCRdb independently ran MiXCR on the 5' RACE reads; one entry per CDR3 protein. The top ten hold around 12% of the sample, which has more than 450,000 distinct CDR3 sequences, over 15% seen once. The material sequenced was PBMCs or a T cell subset sorted from them (not recorded which). These receptors were collected from an adult woman who had mild COVID-19 (a few samples of this study predate the infection). Cell type and time point are not known. Each CDR3 is given with its conserved first and last residue. A D gene is named only where the DNA matches it firmly. Only part of the rows carry a size: once, few, many, or a class if the clone is expanded.

clone size	D gene	V gene	J gene	CDR3 protein	CDR3 DNA
.	.	TRBV5-1	TRBJ1-6	CASRYFTGSNSPLHF	TGCGCCAGCAGGTATTTCACAGGGTCAAATTCACCCCTCCACTTT
few	.	TRBV5-4	TRBJ2-7	CASSLGREPTYEQYF	TGTGCCAGCAGCTTGGGGAGGGAACCAACCTACGAGCAGTACTTC
.	.	TRBV21-1	TRBJ2-5	CASTERDIIWETQYF	TGTGCCAGCACCGAACGGGACATAATTTGGGAGACCCAGTACTTC
few	.	TRBV6-2/TRBV6-3	TRBJ1-5	CATRYSNQPQHF	TGTGCGACTCGGTATAGCAATCAGCCCCAGCATTTT
.	.	TRBV6-5	TRBJ2-7	CASQRTGREEQYF	TGTGCCAGCCAAAGGACAGGGAGGGAAGAGCAGTACTTC
.	TRBD1	TRBV29-1	TRBJ2-7	CSVEPRTGRYEQYF	TGCAGCGTTGAGCCTAGGACAGGTCGGTACGAGCAGTACTTC
few	.	TRBV7-3	TRBJ1-6	CASSLTPGSASPLHF	TGTGCCAGCAGCTTAACCCCGGGGAGCGCTTCACCCCTCCACTTT
.	.	TRBV24-1	TRBJ2-3	CATSDWTGTDTQYF	TGTGCCACCAGTGATTGGACTGGCACAGATACGCAGTATTTT
few	TRBD2	TRBV11-3	TRBJ2-6	CASSGRGAALFSGANVLTF	TGTGCCAGCAGCGGGCGGGGGGCCGCGCTATTCTCTGGGGCCAACGTCCTGACTTTC
.	TRBD1	TRBV4-3	TRBJ2-1	CASSQDFFAGTGVNNEQFF	TGCGCCAGCAGCCAAGATTTCTTTGCCGGGACAGGGGTGAACAATGAGCAGTTCTTC